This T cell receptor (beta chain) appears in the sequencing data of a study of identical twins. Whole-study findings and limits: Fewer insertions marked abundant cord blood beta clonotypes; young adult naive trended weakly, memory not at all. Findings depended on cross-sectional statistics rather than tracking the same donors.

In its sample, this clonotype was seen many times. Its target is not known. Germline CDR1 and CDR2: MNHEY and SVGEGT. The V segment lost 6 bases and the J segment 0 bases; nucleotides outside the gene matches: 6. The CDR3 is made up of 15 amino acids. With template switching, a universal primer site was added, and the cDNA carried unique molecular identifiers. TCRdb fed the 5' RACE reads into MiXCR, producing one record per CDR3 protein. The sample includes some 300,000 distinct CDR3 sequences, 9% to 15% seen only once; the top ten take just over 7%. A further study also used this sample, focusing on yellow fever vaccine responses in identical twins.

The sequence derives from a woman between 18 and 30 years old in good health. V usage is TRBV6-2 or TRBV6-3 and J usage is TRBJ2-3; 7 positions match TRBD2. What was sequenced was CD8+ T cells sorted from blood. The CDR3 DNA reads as TGTGCCAGCAGCCTAGCGGTCTATAGCACAGATACGCAGTATTTT. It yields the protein CASSLAVYSTDTQYF.